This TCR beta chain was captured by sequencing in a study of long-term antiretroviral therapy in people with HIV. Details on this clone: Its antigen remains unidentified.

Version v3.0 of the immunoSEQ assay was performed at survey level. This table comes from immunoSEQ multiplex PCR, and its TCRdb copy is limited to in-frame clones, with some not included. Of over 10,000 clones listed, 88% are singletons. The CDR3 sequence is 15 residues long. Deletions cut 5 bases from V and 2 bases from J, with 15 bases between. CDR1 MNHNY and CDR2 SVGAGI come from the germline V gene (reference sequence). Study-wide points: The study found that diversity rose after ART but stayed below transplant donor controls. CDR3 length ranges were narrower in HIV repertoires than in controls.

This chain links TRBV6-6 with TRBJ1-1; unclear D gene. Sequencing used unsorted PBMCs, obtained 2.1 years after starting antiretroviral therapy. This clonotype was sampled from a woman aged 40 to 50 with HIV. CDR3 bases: TGTGCCAGCAGTGGTTTCGCAGGTACAAACACTGAAGCTTTCTTT. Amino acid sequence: CASSGFAGTNTEAFF.